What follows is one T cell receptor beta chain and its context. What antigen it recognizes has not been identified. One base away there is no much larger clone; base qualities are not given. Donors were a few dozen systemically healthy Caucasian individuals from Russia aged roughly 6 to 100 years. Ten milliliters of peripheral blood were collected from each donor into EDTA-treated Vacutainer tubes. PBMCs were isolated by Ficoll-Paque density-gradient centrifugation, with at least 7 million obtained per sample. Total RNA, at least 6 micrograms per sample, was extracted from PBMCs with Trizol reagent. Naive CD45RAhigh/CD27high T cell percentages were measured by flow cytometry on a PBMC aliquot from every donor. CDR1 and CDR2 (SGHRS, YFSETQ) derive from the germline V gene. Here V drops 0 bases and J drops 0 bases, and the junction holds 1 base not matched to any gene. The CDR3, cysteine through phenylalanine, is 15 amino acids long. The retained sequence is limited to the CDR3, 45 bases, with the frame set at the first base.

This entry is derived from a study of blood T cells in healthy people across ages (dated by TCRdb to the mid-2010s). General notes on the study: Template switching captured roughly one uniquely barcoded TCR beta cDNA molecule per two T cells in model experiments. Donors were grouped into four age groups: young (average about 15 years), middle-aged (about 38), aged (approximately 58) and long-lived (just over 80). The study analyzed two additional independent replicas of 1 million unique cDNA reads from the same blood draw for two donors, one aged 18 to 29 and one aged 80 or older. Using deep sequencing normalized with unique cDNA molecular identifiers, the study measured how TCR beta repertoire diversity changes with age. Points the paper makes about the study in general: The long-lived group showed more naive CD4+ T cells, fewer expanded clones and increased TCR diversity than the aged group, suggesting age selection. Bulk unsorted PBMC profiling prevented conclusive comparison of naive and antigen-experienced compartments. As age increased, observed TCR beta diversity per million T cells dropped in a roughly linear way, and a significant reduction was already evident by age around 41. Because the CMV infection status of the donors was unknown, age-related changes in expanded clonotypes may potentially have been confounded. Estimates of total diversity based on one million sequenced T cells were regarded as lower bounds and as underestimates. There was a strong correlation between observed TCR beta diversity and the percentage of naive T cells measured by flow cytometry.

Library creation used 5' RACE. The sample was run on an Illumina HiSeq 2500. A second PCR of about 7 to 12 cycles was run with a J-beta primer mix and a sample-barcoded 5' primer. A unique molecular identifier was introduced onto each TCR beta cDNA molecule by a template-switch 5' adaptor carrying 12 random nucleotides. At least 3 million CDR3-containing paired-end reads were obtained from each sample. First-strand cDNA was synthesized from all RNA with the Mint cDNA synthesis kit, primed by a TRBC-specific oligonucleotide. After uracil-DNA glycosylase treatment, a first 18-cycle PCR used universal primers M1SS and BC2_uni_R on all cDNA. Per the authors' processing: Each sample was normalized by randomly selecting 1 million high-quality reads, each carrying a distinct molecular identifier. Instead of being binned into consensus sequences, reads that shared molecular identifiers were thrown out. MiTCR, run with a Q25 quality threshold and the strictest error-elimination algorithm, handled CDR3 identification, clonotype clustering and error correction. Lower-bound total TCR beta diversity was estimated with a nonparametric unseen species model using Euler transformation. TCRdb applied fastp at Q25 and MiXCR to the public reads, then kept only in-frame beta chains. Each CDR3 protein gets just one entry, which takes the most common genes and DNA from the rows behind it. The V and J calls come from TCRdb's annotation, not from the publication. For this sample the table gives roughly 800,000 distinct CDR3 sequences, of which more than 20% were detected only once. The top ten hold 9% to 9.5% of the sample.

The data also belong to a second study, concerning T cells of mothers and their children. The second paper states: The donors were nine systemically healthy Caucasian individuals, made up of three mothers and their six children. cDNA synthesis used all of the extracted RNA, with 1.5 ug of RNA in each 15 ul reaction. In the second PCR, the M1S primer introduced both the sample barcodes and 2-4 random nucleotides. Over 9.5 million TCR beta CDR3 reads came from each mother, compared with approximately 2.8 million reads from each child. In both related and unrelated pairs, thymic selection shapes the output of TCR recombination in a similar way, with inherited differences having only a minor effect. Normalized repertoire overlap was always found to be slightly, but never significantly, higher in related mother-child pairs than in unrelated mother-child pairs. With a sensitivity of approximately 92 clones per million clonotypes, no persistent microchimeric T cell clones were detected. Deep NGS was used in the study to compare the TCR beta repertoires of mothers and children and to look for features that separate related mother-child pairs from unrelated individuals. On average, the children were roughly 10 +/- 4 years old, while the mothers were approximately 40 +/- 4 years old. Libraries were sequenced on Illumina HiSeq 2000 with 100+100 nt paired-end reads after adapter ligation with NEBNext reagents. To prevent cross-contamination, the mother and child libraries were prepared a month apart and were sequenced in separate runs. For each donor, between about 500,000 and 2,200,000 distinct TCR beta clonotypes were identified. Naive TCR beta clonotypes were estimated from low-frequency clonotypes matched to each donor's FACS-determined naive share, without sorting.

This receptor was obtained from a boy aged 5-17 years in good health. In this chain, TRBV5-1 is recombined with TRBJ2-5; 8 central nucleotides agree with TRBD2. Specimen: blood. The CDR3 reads CASSLGGGYQETQYF. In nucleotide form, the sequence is TGCGCCAGCAGCTTGGGCGGGGGGTACCAAGAGACCCAGTACTTC.